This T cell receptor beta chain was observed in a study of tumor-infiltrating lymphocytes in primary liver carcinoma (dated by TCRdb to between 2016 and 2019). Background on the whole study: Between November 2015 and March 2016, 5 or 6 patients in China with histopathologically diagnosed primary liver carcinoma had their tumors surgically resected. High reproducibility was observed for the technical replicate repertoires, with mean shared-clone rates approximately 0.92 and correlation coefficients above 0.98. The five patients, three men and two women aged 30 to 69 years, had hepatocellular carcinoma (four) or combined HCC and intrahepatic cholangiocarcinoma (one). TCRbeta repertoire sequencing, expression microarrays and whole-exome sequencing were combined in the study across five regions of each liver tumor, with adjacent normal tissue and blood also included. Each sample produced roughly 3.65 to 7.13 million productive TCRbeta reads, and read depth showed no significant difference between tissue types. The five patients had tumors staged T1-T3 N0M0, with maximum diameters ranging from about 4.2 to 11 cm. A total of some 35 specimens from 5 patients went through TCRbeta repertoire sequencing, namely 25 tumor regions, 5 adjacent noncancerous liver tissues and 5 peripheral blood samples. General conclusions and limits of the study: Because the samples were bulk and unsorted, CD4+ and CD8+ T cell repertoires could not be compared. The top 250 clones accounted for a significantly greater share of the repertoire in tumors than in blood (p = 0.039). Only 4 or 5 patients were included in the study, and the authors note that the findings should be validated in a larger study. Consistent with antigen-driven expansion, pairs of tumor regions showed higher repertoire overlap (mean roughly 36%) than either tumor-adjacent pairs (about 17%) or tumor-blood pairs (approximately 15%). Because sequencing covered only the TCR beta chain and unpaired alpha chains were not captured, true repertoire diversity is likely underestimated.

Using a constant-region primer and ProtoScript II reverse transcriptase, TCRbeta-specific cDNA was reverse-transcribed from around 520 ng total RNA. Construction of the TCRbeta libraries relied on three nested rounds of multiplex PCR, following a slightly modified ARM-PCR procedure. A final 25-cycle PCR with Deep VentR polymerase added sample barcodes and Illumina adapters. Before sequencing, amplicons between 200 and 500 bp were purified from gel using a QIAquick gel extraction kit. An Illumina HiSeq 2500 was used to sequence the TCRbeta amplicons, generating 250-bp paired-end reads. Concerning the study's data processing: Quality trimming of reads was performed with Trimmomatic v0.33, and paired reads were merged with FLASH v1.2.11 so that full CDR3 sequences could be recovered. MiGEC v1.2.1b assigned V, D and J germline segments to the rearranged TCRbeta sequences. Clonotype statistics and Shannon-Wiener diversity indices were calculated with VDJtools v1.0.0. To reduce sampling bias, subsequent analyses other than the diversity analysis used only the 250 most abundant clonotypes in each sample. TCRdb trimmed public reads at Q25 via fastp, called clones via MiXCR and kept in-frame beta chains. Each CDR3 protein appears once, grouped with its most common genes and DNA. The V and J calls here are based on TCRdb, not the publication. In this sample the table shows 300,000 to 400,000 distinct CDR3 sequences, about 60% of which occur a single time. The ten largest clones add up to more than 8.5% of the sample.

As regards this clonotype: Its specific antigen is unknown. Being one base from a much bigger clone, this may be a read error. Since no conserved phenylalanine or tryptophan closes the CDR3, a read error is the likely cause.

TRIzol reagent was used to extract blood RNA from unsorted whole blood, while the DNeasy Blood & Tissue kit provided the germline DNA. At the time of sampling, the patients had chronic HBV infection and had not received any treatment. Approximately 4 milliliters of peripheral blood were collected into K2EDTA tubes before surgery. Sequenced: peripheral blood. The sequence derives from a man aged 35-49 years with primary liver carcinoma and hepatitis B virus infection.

The CDR3 loop reads CASSYSPGAPNGYTL. Read as DNA, the sequence is TGTGCCAGCAGTTATTCCCCAGGGGCGCCTAATGGCTACACCTTA. Recombination connected TRBV6-2 or TRBV6-3 to TRBJ1-2; a tentative D call is TRBD1 (6 bases match). A total of 15 residues make up the CDR3, ends included. Solely the CDR3 DNA is kept, with 45 bases framed from the first base. Based on the germline V gene, the CDR1 and CDR2 sequences are MNHEY and SVGEGT. V is shortened by 3 bases, J by 6 bases, and the region joining them spans 17 bases.